This section outlines one T cell receptor (beta chain) sequence together with its context. TCRdb re-derived calls from the 5' RACE reads in MiXCR, one entry per CDR3 protein. The sample includes about 220,000 distinct CDR3 sequences, roughly 26% seen only once; the top ten take less than 8.5%. This sample stems from a study of CD8 T cells in ankylosing spondylitis. Sequenced input: blood, either unsorted or a sorted T cell fraction (not recorded which). This TCR was recovered from a male donor with ankylosing spondylitis or in good health (not recorded which).

The DNA of the CDR3 is TGCAGTGCCGGAGCGGAGTTACAAGAGACCCAGTACTTC. This encodes CSAGAELQETQYF. V is TRBV20-1 and J is TRBJ2-5; maybe TRBD2 (5 bases). V was clipped by 6 bases and J by 2 bases, with 13 bases between them. The CDR3 runs 13 residues. Germline V gene lookup returns CDR1 DFQATT and CDR2 SNEGSKA (reference sequence).